This T cell receptor beta chain was identified in a study of molecular identifiers for immune sequencing clone quantification. The naive CD8 libraries originated from between roughly 17,000 and 1,000,000 sorted cells and drew on 10%, 30% or 50% RNA. This clonotype was counted ten times or more. Trimming cost V 3 bases and J 2 bases; bases outside gene matches: 5. The CDR3 is 15 amino acids. Germline CDR1 reads MNHEY; CDR2 reads SMNVEV (reference sequence). TCRdb re-derived calls from the PCR reads in MiXCR, one entry per CDR3 protein. The repertoire holds some 70,000 distinct CDR3 sequences, with around 18% as singletons.

The chain joins TRBV27 to TRBJ2-7; 9 nucleotides agree with TRBD2. The source material was naive CD8+ T cells from blood, with Jurkat cell RNA spiked in. Subset given: FACS-sorted CD8+CD4-CCR7+CD45RA+ naive T cells. The TCR comes from a human donor in good health. Some libraries in this study had Jurkat cell RNA spiked in. CDR3 bases: TGTGCCAGCAGTTTTCAGCGGGAGGTACCCTACGAGCAGTACTTC. It specifies CASSFQREVPYEQYF.